The following is a TCR beta chain sequence with its context. The sample belongs to a study of blood T cell repertoires in COVID-19. Background on the study: Acute and convalescent COVID-19 samples came from the United States, Italy and Spain.

Germline CDR1 reads SGHRS; CDR2 reads YFSETQ. This CDR3 region has 16 residues. V was cut by 0 bases and J by 4 bases, with 15 bases left in between. In the original workflow: Reference gene primer amplification in the assay estimated nucleated cell counts. Assay used: immunoSEQ multiplex PCR; TCRdb lists only in-frame clones, some missing. V and J calls and clone size are as listed in that table; D and trimming were resolved from the DNA. The sample includes under 250,000 clones, around nine tenths of them seen just once. Exposed participants encountered a COVID-19 case during the 2 weeks preceding study entry.

The receptor comes from a woman aged 40 to 50 who had been exposed to COVID-19. The chain links TRBV5-1 to TRBJ2-3, with a possible D match to TRBD2 (6 bases). The sequenced material came from PBMCs or T cells enriched from blood (not recorded which). CDR3 sequence reads: CASSLGASAASDTQYF. For the CDR3, the DNA is TGCGCCAGCAGCTTGGGGGCTAGCGCCGCATCAGATACGCAGTATTTT.